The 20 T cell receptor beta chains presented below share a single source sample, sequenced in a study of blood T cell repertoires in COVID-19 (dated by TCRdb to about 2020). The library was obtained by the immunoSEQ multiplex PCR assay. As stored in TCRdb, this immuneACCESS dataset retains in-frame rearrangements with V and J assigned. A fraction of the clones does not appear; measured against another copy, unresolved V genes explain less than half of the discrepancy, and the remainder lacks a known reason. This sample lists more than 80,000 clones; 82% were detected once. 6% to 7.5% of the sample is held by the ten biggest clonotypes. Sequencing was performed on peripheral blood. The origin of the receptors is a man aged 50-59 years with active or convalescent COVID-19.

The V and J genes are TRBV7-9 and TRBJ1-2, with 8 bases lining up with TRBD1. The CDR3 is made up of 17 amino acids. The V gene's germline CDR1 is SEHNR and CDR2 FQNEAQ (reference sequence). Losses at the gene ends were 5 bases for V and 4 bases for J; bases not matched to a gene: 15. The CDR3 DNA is TGTGCCAGCAGCCTACTCGGACAGGGTGACGGGGGCTATGGCTACACCTTC. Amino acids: CASSLLGQGDGGYGYTF. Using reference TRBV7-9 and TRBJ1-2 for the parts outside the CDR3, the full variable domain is DTGVSQNPRHKITKRGQNVTFRCDPISEHNRLYWYRQTLGQGPEFLTYFQNEAQLEKSRLLSDRFSAERPKGSFSTLEIQRTEQGDSAMYLCASSLLGQGDGGYGYTFGSGTRLTVV.

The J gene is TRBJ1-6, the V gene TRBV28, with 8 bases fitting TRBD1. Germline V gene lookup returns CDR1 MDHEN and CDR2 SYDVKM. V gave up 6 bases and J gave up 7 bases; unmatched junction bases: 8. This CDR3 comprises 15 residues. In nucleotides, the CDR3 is TGTGCCAGCAGCGCAGGGGGCCAGGGAAATTCACCCCTCCACTTT. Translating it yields CASSAGGQGNSPLHF.

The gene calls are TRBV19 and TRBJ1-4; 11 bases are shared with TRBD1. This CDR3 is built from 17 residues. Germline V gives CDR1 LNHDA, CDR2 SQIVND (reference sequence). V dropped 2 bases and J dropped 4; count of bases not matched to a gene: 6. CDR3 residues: CASSIRGQGASNEKLFF. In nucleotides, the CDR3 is TGTGCCAGTAGTATACGTGGACAGGGGGCGAGTAATGAAAAACTGTTTTTT.

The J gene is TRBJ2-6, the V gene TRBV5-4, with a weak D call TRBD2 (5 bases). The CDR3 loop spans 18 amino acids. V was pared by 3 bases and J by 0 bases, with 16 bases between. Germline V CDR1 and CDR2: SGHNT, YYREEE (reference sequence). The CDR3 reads CASSSRDSADSGANVLTF. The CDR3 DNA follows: TGTGCCAGCAGCTCAAGGGATAGCGCCGACTCTGGGGCCAACGTCCTGACTTTC.

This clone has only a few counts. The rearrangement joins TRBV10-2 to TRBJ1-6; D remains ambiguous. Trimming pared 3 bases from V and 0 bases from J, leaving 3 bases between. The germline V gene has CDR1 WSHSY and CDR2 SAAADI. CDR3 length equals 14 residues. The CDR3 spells CASSDSSYNSPLHF. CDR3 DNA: TGCGCCAGCAGTGACAGCTCCTATAATTCACCCCTCCACTTT.

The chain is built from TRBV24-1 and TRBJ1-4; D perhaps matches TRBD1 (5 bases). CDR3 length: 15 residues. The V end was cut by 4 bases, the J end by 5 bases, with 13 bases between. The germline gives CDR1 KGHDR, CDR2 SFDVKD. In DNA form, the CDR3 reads TGTGCCACCAGTGAACAGCAGGGTGCCAATGAAAAACTGTTTTTT. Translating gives CATSEQQGANEKLFF.

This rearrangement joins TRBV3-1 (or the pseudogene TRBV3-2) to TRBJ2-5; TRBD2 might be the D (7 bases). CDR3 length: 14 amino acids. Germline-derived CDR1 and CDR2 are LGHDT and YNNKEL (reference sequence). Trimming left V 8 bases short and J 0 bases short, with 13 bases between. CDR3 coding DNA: TGTGCCAGCTTTGGGGGGGCCTACCAAGAGACCCAGTACTTC. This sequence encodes CASFGGAYQETQYF.

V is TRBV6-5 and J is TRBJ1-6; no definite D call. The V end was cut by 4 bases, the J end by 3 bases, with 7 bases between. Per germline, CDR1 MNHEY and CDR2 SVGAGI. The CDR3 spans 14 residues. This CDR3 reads CASSLASYNSPLHF. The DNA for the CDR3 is TGTGCCAGCAGTTTAGCCAGCTATAATTCACCCCTCCACTTT.

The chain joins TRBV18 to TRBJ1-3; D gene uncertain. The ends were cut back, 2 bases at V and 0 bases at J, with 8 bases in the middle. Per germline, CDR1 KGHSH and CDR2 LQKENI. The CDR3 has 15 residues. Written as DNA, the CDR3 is TGTGCCAGCTCACCAGAGAGTTACTCTGGAAACACCATATATTTT. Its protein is CASSPESYSGNTIYF.

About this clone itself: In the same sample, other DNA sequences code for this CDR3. The CDR3 DNA follows: TGTGCCAGCAGCCAAGGTAGGGGAAATGAGCAGTTCTTC. It encodes CASSQGRGNEQFF. The chain is built from TRBV3-1 (or the pseudogene TRBV3-2) and TRBJ2-1; D might be TRBD1 (5 bases). This CDR3 has 13 amino acids. The V gene lost 1 base and the J gene lost 7 bases, with 8 bases spanning the gap. The germline gives CDR1 LGHDT, CDR2 YNNKEL (reference sequence).

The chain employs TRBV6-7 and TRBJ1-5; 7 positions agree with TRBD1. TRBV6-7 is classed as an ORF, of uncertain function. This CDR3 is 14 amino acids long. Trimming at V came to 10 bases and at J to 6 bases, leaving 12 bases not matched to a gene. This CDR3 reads CAKGLGQAGQPQHF. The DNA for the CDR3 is TGTGCCAAAGGCCTTGGACAGGCAGGTCAGCCCCAGCATTTT.

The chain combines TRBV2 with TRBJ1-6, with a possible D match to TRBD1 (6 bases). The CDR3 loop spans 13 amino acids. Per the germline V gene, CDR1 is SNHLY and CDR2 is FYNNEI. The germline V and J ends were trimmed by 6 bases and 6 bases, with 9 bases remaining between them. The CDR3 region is CASRTGANSPLHF. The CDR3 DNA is TGTGCCAGCAGGACAGGTGCTAATTCACCCCTCCACTTT.

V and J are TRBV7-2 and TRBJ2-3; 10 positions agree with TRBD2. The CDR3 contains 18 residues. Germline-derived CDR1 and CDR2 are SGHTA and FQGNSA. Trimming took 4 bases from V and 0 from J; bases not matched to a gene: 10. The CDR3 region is CASSSYPSGGGSTDTQYF. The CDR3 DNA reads TGTGCCAGCAGCTCTTACCCTAGCGGGGGAGGGAGCACAGATACGCAGTATTTT.

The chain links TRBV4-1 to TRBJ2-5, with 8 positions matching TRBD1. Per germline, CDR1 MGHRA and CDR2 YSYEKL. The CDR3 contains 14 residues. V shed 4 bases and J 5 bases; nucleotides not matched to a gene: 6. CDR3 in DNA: TGCGCCAGCAGCCTCAACAGGGGGATGGAGACCCAGTACTTC. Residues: CASSLNRGMETQYF.

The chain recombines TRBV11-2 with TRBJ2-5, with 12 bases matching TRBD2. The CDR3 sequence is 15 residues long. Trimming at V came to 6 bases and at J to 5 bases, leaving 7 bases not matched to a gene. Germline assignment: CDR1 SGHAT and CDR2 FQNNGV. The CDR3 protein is CASRSLAGGRETQYF. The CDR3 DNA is TGTGCCAGCAGATCACTAGCGGGGGGCCGGGAGACCCAGTACTTC.

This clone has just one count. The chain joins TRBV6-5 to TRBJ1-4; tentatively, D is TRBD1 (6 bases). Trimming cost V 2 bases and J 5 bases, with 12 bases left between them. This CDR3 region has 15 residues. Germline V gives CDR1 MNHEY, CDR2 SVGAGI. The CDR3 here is CASSYKGEGNEKLFF. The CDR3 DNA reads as TGTGCCAGCAGTTACAAGGGGGAGGGGAATGAAAAACTGTTTTTT.

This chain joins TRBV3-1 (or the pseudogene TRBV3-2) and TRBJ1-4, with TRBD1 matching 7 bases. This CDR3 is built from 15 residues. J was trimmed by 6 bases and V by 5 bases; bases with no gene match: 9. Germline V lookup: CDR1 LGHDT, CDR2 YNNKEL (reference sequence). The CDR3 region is CASSFRRTGDEKLFF. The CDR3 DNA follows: TGTGCCAGCAGCTTTCGTCGTACAGGGGATGAAAAACTGTTTTTT.

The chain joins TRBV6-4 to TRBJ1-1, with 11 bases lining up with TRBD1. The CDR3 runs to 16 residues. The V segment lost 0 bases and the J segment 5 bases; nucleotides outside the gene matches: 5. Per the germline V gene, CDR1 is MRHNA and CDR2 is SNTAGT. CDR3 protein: CASSDSRTGGKTEAFF. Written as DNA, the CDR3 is TGTGCCAGCAGTGACTCGAGGACAGGGGGCAAGACTGAAGCTTTCTTT.

DNA of the CDR3: TGTGCCAGCAGCATCCAACCCAAAAGAGCAGGGCCGTCCTACGAGCAGTACTTC. Translation gives CASSIQPKRAGPSYEQYF. J is TRBJ2-7 and V is TRBV3-1 (or the pseudogene TRBV3-2); the D gene is possibly TRBD1 (5 bases). The germline CDR1 and CDR2 sequences are LGHDT and YNNKEL (reference sequence). Trimming pared 5 bases from V and 1 base from J, leaving 24 bases between. The CDR3 loop spans 18 amino acids.

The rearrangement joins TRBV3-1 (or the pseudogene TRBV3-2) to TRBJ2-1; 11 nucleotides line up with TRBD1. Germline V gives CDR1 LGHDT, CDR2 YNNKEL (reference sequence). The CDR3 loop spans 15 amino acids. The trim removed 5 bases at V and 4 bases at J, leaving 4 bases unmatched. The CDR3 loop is CASSVGTGGYNEQFF. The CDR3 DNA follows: TGTGCCAGCAGCGTCGGGACAGGGGGGTACAATGAGCAGTTCTTC.